Presented here are 32 T cell receptor beta chains from one specimen sequenced in a study of blood T cell repertoires in COVID-19. TCRdb's table, derived via immunoSEQ multiplex PCR, lists solely in-frame clones and lacks some. This sample has around 26,000 clones; about 89% occur once, and the top ten carry 4% to 5.5%. The sequencing input was peripheral blood. The receptors derive from an older man with active COVID-19.

This clone appeared once. The chain combines TRBV3-1 (or the pseudogene TRBV3-2) with TRBJ2-7; D gene ambiguous. From germline, CDR1 is LGHDT and CDR2 YNNKEL (reference sequence). V was shortened by 2 bases and J by 6 bases, with 5 bases between the two germline ends. CDR3 length: 11 amino acids. The CDR3 sequence is CASSQTGEQYF. In DNA, the CDR3 is TGTGCCAGCAGCCAAACCGGCGAGCAGTACTTC.

This clone showed up just a few times. J is TRBJ2-3 and V is TRBV3-1 (or the pseudogene TRBV3-2); D remains unclear. Trimming took off 1 base at V and 14 bases at J, with 16 bases between the two ends. The CDR3 loop spans 13 amino acids. Germline V lookup: CDR1 LGHDT, CDR2 YNNKEL (reference sequence). CDR3 bases: TGTGCCAGCAGCCAAGGGTCGTCCTCCCCGGGGTATTTT. Translating it yields CASSQGSSSPGYF.

The V gene is TRBV7-2, the J gene TRBJ2-6; 10 positions match TRBD1. CDR3 length equals 18 residues. The V and J ends lost 6 bases and 4 bases, in that order; junction bases with no gene match: 12. CDR1 and CDR2 from the germline V gene are SGHTA and FQGNSA. CDR3 region: CASRLPGQGLPGANVLTF. CDR3 nucleotide sequence: TGTGCCAGCAGGTTACCGGGACAGGGGTTGCCCGGGGCCAACGTCCTGACTTTC.

The chain employs TRBV3-1 (or the pseudogene TRBV3-2) and TRBJ2-5, with 7 bases aligning to TRBD1. This CDR3 is built from 14 residues. The trim removed 4 bases at V and 1 base at J, leaving 3 bases unmatched. Germline assignment: CDR1 LGHDT and CDR2 YNNKEL (reference sequence). CDR3 bases: TGTGCCAGCAGCCCGACAGGGAGCCAAGAGACCCAGTACTTC. Translating gives CASSPTGSQETQYF.

The gene calls are TRBV7-9 and TRBJ2-7, with 7 nucleotides matching TRBD2. The germline V gene encodes CDR1 SEHNR and CDR2 FQNEAQ (reference sequence). Trimming removed 3 bases from V and 0 bases from J; junction bases left unmatched: 5. CDR3 length: 15 residues. The CDR3 here is CASSFGTGGSYEQYF. CDR3 bases: TGTGCCAGCAGCTTCGGGACGGGGGGCTCCTACGAGCAGTACTTC.

The V call is TRBV7-9, the J call TRBJ2-2; 7 bases fit TRBD1. Germline V lookup: CDR1 SEHNR, CDR2 FQNEAQ (reference sequence). The V segment lost 4 bases and the J segment 7 bases; nucleotides outside the gene matches: 18. This CDR3 region has 18 residues. The CDR3 reads CASSYPPGRRGFGGELFF. The CDR3 bases are TGTGCCAGCAGCTATCCTCCGGGACGCAGGGGGTTTGGCGGGGAGCTGTTTTTT.

The chain has TRBV6-2 or TRBV6-3 and TRBJ2-1; 11 positions agree with TRBD2. Germline loops: CDR1 MNHEY, CDR2 SVGEGT. With 0 bases clipped from V and 7 bases from J, the junction kept 11 bases outside the gene matches. The CDR3 length is 18 residues. CDR3 nucleotide sequence: TGTGCCAGCAGTTACTCGATATTAGCGGGGGGGCCGGCTAATGAGCAGTTCTTC. Translation gives CASSYSILAGGPANEQFF.

The rearrangement uses TRBV5-1 and TRBJ1-3; the D gene is possibly TRBD1 (5 bases). Trimming took off 4 bases at V and 4 bases at J, with 6 bases between the two ends. This CDR3 spans 12 amino acids. The germline CDR1 and CDR2 sequences are SGHRS and YFSETQ. For the CDR3, the DNA is TGCGCCAGCAGCCCAGGGGGAAACACCATATATTTT. Translated, it gives CASSPGGNTIYF.

The V and J genes are TRBV29-1 and TRBJ1-1; D might be TRBD1 (5 bases). From germline, CDR1 is SQVTM and CDR2 ANQGSEA. The CDR3 loop spans 13 amino acids. V was trimmed by 6 bases and J by 1 base, leaving 12 bases between them. CDR3 DNA: TGCAGCGTAAGCAGGGCAGCGAACACTGAAGCTTTCTTT. Amino acids: CSVSRAANTEAFF. Filled out from reference TRBV29-1 and TRBJ1-1, the complete variable domain reads SAVISQKPSRDICQRGTSLTIQCQVDSQVTMMFWYRQQPGQSLTLIATANQGSEATYESGFVIDKFPISRPNLTFSTLTVSNMSPEDSSIYLCSVSRAANTEAFFGQGTRLTVV.

For this clone: The junction does not match germline at one end; this may be a read error. The chain recombines TRBV5-1 with TRBJ2-7; TRBD1 matches 10 bases. Per germline, CDR1 SGHRS and CDR2 YFSETQ. This CDR3 spans 12 amino acids. This CDR3 reads CASSLAGQGGSF. The CDR3 DNA follows: TGCGCCAGCAGCTTGGCCGGACAGGGGGGATCCTTC.

The chain couples TRBV10-2 to TRBJ2-2, with a possible D match to TRBD1 (6 bases). The ends were cut back, 8 bases at V and 0 bases at J, with 10 bases in the middle. Germline V gene sequence: CDR1 WSHSY, CDR2 SAAADI. This CDR3 comprises 14 residues. The CDR3 DNA reads as TGCGCCAGCTTGAGGGGGACGAACACCGGGGAGCTGTTTTTT. This sequence encodes CASLRGTNTGELFF.

The chain has TRBV3-1 (or the pseudogene TRBV3-2) and TRBJ1-2; TRBD1 matches at 7 bases. V dropped 4 bases and J dropped 2; count of bases not matched to a gene: 7. Germline CDR1 reads LGHDT; CDR2 reads YNNKEL (reference sequence). The CDR3 loop spans 15 amino acids. CDR3 in DNA: TGTGCCAGCAGCCCACGGTCGACAGGGAACTATGGCTACACCTTC. Translated: CASSPRSTGNYGYTF.

This chain links TRBV5-6 with TRBJ1-2; D possibly corresponds to TRBD1 (5 bases). Trimming removed 0 bases from V and 0 bases from J, with 9 bases in between. This CDR3 is 15 amino acids long. Germline assignment: CDR1 SGHDT and CDR2 YYEEEE. The CDR3 is CASSLAGESNYGYTF. CDR3 nucleotide sequence: TGTGCCAGCAGCTTGGCGGGGGAATCTAACTATGGCTACACCTTC.

The chain couples TRBV6-5 to TRBJ1-2, with TRBD1 matching over 12 bases. V lost 6 bases to trimming and J lost 7 bases; unmatched junction nucleotides: 9. CDR1 is MNHEY and CDR2 is SVGAGI in the germline V gene. CDR3 size: 15 residues. The CDR3 coding sequence is TGTGCCAGCAGGGGAGGGACAGGGGGCGCGGGTGGCTACACCTTC. Amino acid sequence: CASRGGTGGAGGYTF.

V gene TRBV5-4 combines with J gene TRBJ2-7; 13 nucleotides line up with TRBD2. Looked up from germline, CDR1 is SGHNT and CDR2 is YYREEE (reference sequence). Trimming took 4 bases from V and 2 from J; bases not matched to a gene: 3. The CDR3 length is 15 residues. CDR3 nucleotides: TGTGCCAGCAGCCCAACTAGCGGGGGGGCCTACGAGCAGTACTTC. Translating gives CASSPTSGGAYEQYF.

The V call is TRBV27, the J call TRBJ1-4, with 7 bases fitting TRBD1. The CDR3 has 15 amino acids. The V gene's germline CDR1 is MNHEY and CDR2 SMNVEV (reference sequence). V lost 5 bases, J lost 10 bases, and 13 bases stayed unmatched. CDR3 coding DNA: TGTGCCAGCAGTATGTGGGACAGTGGGGCGGTAAAACTGTTTTTT. This encodes CASSMWDSGAVKLFF. The whole variable domain, filled in from reference TRBV27 and TRBJ1-4, reads EAQVTQNPRYLITVTGKKLTVTCSQNMNHEYMSWYRQDPGLGLRQIYYSMNVEVTDKGDVPEGYKVSRKEKRNFPLILESPSPNQTSLYFCASSMWDSGAVKLFFGSGTQLSVL.

This sequence joins TRBV5-1 and TRBJ1-1, with D perhaps matching TRBD1 (5 bases). CDR3 size: 17 residues. The V and J ends lost 0 bases and 6 bases respectively, with 21 bases between them. CDR1 and CDR2 (germline): SGHRS, YFSETQ. CDR3 nucleotides: TGCGCCAGCAGCTTGGGCCCAATCGGCGGGGCCAAAGCTGAAGCTTTCTTT. It encodes CASSLGPIGGAKAEAFF.

This clone was seen once. J is TRBJ2-1 and V is TRBV24-1; 7 bases agree with TRBD1. J was trimmed by 8 bases and V by 1 base; bases with no gene match: 7. This CDR3 is 15 amino acids long. In germline, CDR1 is KGHDR, CDR2 SFDVKD. In DNA, the CDR3 is TGTGCCACCAGTGATTTTACAGGGGCGAAGGATGAGCAGTTCTTC. Its translation is CATSDFTGAKDEQFF.

The CDR3: CASSQGQNTEAFF. DNA of the CDR3: TGCGCCAGCAGCCAAGGACAGAACACTGAAGCTTTCTTT. The chain couples TRBV4-1 to TRBJ1-1; D ambiguous. CDR3 length equals 13 residues. The V end lost 1 base, the J end lost 1 base, and 4 bases lay between the germline ends. CDR1 and CDR2 from the germline V gene are MGHRA and YSYEKL.

The J gene is TRBJ2-7, the V gene TRBV6-5, with a weak D call TRBD1 (5 bases). The V end was cut by 8 bases, the J end by 2 bases, with 16 bases between. The CDR3 loop spans 14 amino acids. Per germline, CDR1 MNHEY and CDR2 SVGAGI. The CDR3 spells CASRSQGFPYEQYF. In DNA form, the CDR3 reads TGTGCCAGCCGATCCCAGGGTTTCCCCTACGAGCAGTACTTC.

The chain couples TRBV13 to TRBJ2-7; the match to TRBD1 covers 10 bases. Unmatched junction bases numbered 2, after V lost 2 bases and J lost 4 bases. The CDR3 length is 14 residues. Per the germline V gene, CDR1 is PRHDT and CDR2 is FYEKMQ (reference sequence). The DNA of the CDR3 is TGTGCCAGCAGCTTACGACAGGGGGCTTACGAGCAGTACTTC. Its translation: CASSLRQGAYEQYF.

The rearrangement links TRBV5-1 to TRBJ2-2; no clear D gene. The CDR3 sequence is 15 residues long. V was cut by 3 bases and J by 2 bases, with 11 bases left in between. Germline CDR1 and CDR2: SGHRS and YFSETQ. The chain's CDR3 is CASSSKIENTGELFF. The CDR3 nucleotides read TGCGCCAGCAGCTCGAAAATAGAAAACACCGGGGAGCTGTTTTTT.

This clone showed up just once. The chain has TRBV30 and TRBJ2-7; 9 bases align to TRBD1. Per germline, CDR1 GTSNPN and CDR2 SVGIG (reference sequence). V lost 3 bases and J lost 0; bases outside the gene matches: 0. This CDR3 contains 13 residues. CDR3 in amino acids: CAWRTGGSYEQYF. The CDR3 DNA is TGTGCCTGGAGGACAGGGGGCTCCTACGAGCAGTACTTC.

The genes are TRBV11-2 and TRBJ2-7; no reliable D call. Germline CDR1 SGHAT, CDR2 FQNNGV. V lost 0 bases and J lost 1, with 7 bases in between. The CDR3 extends over 14 amino acids. The CDR3 spells CASSLDTRSYEQYF. The CDR3 DNA reads as TGTGCCAGCAGCTTAGATACCAGATCCTACGAGCAGTACTTC.

The chain combines TRBV2 with TRBJ2-7; TRBD2 aligns across 9 bases. Germline CDR1 is SNHLY and CDR2 is FYNNEI. The CDR3 is made up of 15 amino acids. The V and J ends lost 0 bases and 2 bases, in that order; junction bases with no gene match: 2. The CDR3 loop is CASSEAERGAYEQYF. CDR3 DNA: TGTGCCAGCAGTGAAGCCGAGCGGGGGGCCTACGAGCAGTACTTC. Combining the CDR3 with reference TRBV2 and TRBJ2-7 gives the whole variable domain EPEVTQTPSHQVTQMGQEVILRCVPISNHLYFYWYRQILGQKVEFLVSFYNNEISEKSEIFDDQFSVERPDGSNFTLKIRSTKLEDSAMYFCASSEAERGAYEQYFGPGTRLTVT.

This clone was detected once. The chain is built from TRBV12-3 or TRBV12-4 and TRBJ1-1; 8 nucleotides match TRBD1. The CDR3 runs to 12 residues. DNA of the CDR3: TGTGCTTCGACAGGGGAGAACACTGAAGCTTTCTTT. This codes for CASTGENTEAFF.

J is TRBJ2-1 and V is TRBV6-6, with 8 bases that match TRBD2. The CDR3 is 15 amino acids. Germline CDR1 and CDR2: MNHNY and SVGAGI (reference sequence). The J segment lost 7 bases and the V segment lost 5 bases, leaving 10 bases of the junction unmatched. The CDR3 sequence is CASSLLPPGGNEQFF. The CDR3 DNA is TGTGCCAGCAGTCTCCTACCTCCGGGAGGGAATGAGCAGTTCTTC.

J is TRBJ2-1 and V is TRBV27; 9 positions agree with TRBD2. Germline V gives CDR1 MNHEY, CDR2 SMNVEV (reference sequence). With 1 base clipped from V and 10 bases from J, the junction kept 8 bases outside the gene matches. This CDR3 has 15 amino acids. The CDR3 bases are TGTGCCAGCAGTTTATATAGCGGGGGTCCCCCGGAGCAGTTCTTC. As protein: CASSLYSGGPPEQFF.

This clone was seen only a few times. This chain joins TRBV6-5 and TRBJ2-5; TRBD2 might be the D (5 bases). Germline CDR1 and CDR2: MNHEY and SVGAGI. Trimming removed 7 bases at V and 5 bases at J, with 14 bases between. This CDR3 contains 13 residues. CDR3 amino acids: CASNRRFSETQYF. As DNA, the CDR3 is TGTGCCAGCAACCGGAGGTTCTCGGAGACCCAGTACTTC.

This clone has just a few counts. The chain combines TRBV2 with TRBJ2-5, with 10 bases fitting TRBD1. The CDR3 loop spans 14 amino acids. Germline loops: CDR1 SNHLY, CDR2 FYNNEI. V was clipped by 5 bases and J by 6 bases; unmatched bases: 6. The CDR3 is CASSSRTGGKTQYF. Here the CDR3 DNA reads TGTGCCAGCAGTAGTAGGACAGGGGGTAAGACCCAGTACTTC.

V and J are TRBV9 and TRBJ2-1; 10 bases are a match to TRBD2. Trimming cost V 4 bases and J 2 bases; bases outside gene matches: 9. This CDR3 region has 17 residues. Germline V gives CDR1 SGDLS, CDR2 YYNGEE. The CDR3 here is CASSMIQTSGPYNEQFF. DNA for the CDR3: TGTGCCAGCAGCATGATACAGACTAGCGGGCCCTACAATGAGCAGTTCTTC.

V usage is TRBV27 and J usage is TRBJ2-1; 8 bases match TRBD2. The CDR3 runs to 15 residues. Per germline, CDR1 MNHEY and CDR2 SMNVEV (reference sequence). V dropped 4 bases and J dropped 1; count of bases not matched to a gene: 3. The CDR3 sequence is CASSSAGGSYNEQFF. The CDR3 nucleotides are TGTGCCAGCAGTTCGGCGGGGGGTTCCTACAATGAGCAGTTCTTC.